These T cell receptor beta chains were read from a single sample in a study of blood T cell repertoires in COVID-19. Generated by immunoSEQ multiplex PCR, the TCRdb table keeps only in-frame clones and is missing some. This sample has a few hundred thousand clones, with 80% to 90% found just once. Input material: PBMCs or T cells enriched from blood (not recorded which). The receptors stem from a young man who had recovered from COVID-19. CDR3s include the opening cysteine and the closing phenylalanine or tryptophan. The order of the fields is CDR3 DNA, CDR3 protein, V gene, clone size, D gene, J gene. The D gene is left open where the match is weak. Clone size is not always given. Where it is, it says once, few, many or a class for expanded clones.

TGTGCCAGCAGCTTAGGGACTAGCGGTTACAATGAGCAGTTCTTC CASSLGTSGYNEQFF TRBV7-8 NA TRBD2 TRBJ2-1
TGTGCCTGGAGTGGCGGAGGAAATCAGCCCCAGCATTTT CAWSGGGNQPQHF TRBV30 NA NA TRBJ1-5
TGTGCCAGCAGCCCCCCTAGCGGGGCTTACAATGAGCAGTTCTTC CASSPPSGAYNEQFF TRBV5-8 NA TRBD2 TRBJ2-1
TGTGCCAGCAGTGAATCTAGGACAGCCTCCTACGAGCAGTACTTC CASSESRTASYEQYF TRBV6-1 NA NA TRBJ2-7
TGCAGTGCTAGTTCTTACGGGGGGGCCGCCTACGAGCAGTACTTC CSASSYGGAAYEQYF TRBV20-1 NA TRBD2 TRBJ2-7
TGTGCCAGCAGCAGCAGGGCTGGGGCCAACGTCCTGACTTTC CASSSRAGANVLTF TRBV11-2 NA NA TRBJ2-6
TGTGCCAGCAGCCAAGATTGGACAGGCTTTACCTACGAGCAGTACTTC CASSQDWTGFTYEQYF TRBV3-1/TRBV3-2 once TRBD1 TRBJ2-7
TGTGCTAGTGGTTTTACGGCGGCGGGGGATAATGGTGAGCAGTTCTTC CASGFTAAGDNGEQFF TRBV12-5 NA TRBD2 TRBJ2-1
TGCGCCAGCAGCCGGACTACCCAAGAGACCCAGTACTTC CASSRTTQETQYF TRBV5-1 NA NA TRBJ2-5
TGTGCCTGGAGTCCCATGCCTGGCAACTATGGCTACACCTTC CAWSPMPGNYGYTF TRBV30 NA NA TRBJ1-2
TGTGCCAGCAGGCCCGACAGTCCAACTAATGAAAAACTGTTTTTT CASRPDSPTNEKLFF TRBV6-7 once NA TRBJ1-4
TGTGCCAGTACCCTAGGAGGGGCAGGGGGAATACCCCAGCATTTT CASTLGGAGGIPQHF TRBV19 NA TRBD1 TRBJ1-5
TGTGCCAGCAGTTACCCGGACAGGGCGAGGGCCATTAACTATGGCTACACCTTC CASSYPDRARAINYGYTF TRBV28 NA TRBD1 TRBJ1-2
TGTGCCAGCAGCTTAGCAGGGGGTGGGAGCACTGAAGCTTTCTTT CASSLAGGGSTEAFF TRBV7-9 few NA TRBJ1-1
TGCAGCGTTGGGAGACGGACCTACAATGAGCAGTTCTTC CSVGRRTYNEQFF TRBV29-1 NA NA TRBJ2-1
TGTGCCAGCGACAGGGGTCAGTCTGGAAACACCATATATTTT CASDRGQSGNTIYF TRBV7-9 NA TRBD1 TRBJ1-3
TGTGCCAGCAGTTTTCCACCGGATTCACCCCTCCACTTT CASSFPPDSPLHF TRBV12-3/TRBV12-4 NA NA TRBJ1-6
TGTGCCTGGACACCGAGAAACACTGAAGCTTTCTTT CAWTPRNTEAFF TRBV30 NA NA TRBJ1-1
TGTGCCAGCAGACCCACGGGGGGAAAAGAGTTTTTT CASRPTGGKEFF TRBV12-3/TRBV12-4 once NA TRBJ1-4
TGTGCCAGCATCCCAGGACATCAGAACACCGGGGAGCTGTTTTTT CASIPGHQNTGELFF TRBV9 NA NA TRBJ2-2
TGTGCCTGGAGTGTGGACAGCCTCTCCTACGAGCAGTACTTC CAWSVDSLSYEQYF TRBV30 NA NA TRBJ2-7
TGTGCCAGCAGTACAGGGGGCTGGCACTATGGCTACACCTTC CASSTGGWHYGYTF TRBV27 few TRBD1 TRBJ1-2
TGTGCCAGTAGTATCACTATGACAGGGATCTCCTACAATGAGCAGTTCTTC CASSITMTGISYNEQFF TRBV19 NA TRBD1 TRBJ2-1
TGTGCCAGCAGCCCGGGACAGACCAACACCGGGGAGCTGTTTTTT CASSPGQTNTGELFF TRBV5-4 NA TRBD1 TRBJ2-2
TGTGCCAGCGGGAGGTCAGGTGAGCAGTACTTC CASGRSGEQYF TRBV6-5 NA NA TRBJ2-7
TGTGCCAGCAGCCCAAGACGGGGGACGGGTAATGAGCAGTTCTTC CASSPRRGTGNEQFF TRBV3-1/TRBV3-2 NA NA TRBJ2-1
TGTGCCAGCAGCGGGGGGACAGGGGGTAGGAGTTCACCCCTCCACTTT CASSGGTGGRSSPLHF TRBV5-5 NA TRBD1 TRBJ1-6
TGTGCCAGCAGCCTAGGAGGGACTAACTCCTACGAGCAGTACTTC CASSLGGTNSYEQYF TRBV7-8 once TRBD2 TRBJ2-7
TGTGCCAGCAGTCGGGGGGGGACTGAAGCTTTCTTT CASSRGGTEAFF TRBV6-2/TRBV6-3 NA NA TRBJ1-1
TGTGCCAGCAGCCTATTCACGGATGTAAGGGAGGACACTGAAGCTTTCTTT CASSLFTDVREDTEAFF TRBV7-6 NA NA TRBJ1-1
TGTGCCAGCAGCCAGGACACGAATCAGCCCCAGCATTTT CASSQDTNQPQHF TRBV3-1/TRBV3-2 NA NA TRBJ1-5
TGTGCCAGCAGCCGTGGGACAGCACCAAATCAGCCCCAGCATTTT CASSRGTAPNQPQHF TRBV27 NA TRBD1 TRBJ1-5
TGTGCCAGCAGTTACCCCGCTCGCAGACTGAACACCGGGGAGCTGTTTTTT CASSYPARRLNTGELFF TRBV6-2/TRBV6-3 NA NA TRBJ2-2
TGTGCCAGCAGTTACTTGGGGCCTTATCAGCCCCAGCATTTT CASSYLGPYQPQHF TRBV6-2/TRBV6-3 NA NA TRBJ1-5
TGCGCCAGCAGCTTGGCTTCGGGGACAGATACGCAGTATTTT CASSLASGTDTQYF TRBV5-1 NA NA TRBJ2-3
TGCGCCAGCAGCCAAGGGCGTGGATGGCAGGGAGGAAACATTCAGTACTTC CASSQGRGWQGGNIQYF TRBV4-1 NA NA TRBJ2-4
TGTGCCAGCAGCCCGCCGGGACACCTTAACTATGGCTACACCTTC CASSPPGHLNYGYTF TRBV5-4 NA NA TRBJ1-2
TGTGCCAGCAGTTACTTCGCTAGGCAGTTCTTC CASSYFARQFF TRBV6-2/TRBV6-3 NA NA TRBJ2-1
TGTGCCAGCAGAAAAACAGCTAACTATGGCTACACCTTC CASRKTANYGYTF TRBV12-3/TRBV12-4 NA NA TRBJ1-2
TGTGCCAGCAGCCTTTCCAACTATGGCTACACCTTC CASSLSNYGYTF TRBV7-2 NA NA TRBJ1-2
TGTGCCAGCAGCTTAGAAGGGCAGGGGAGGGTACCCCTCCACTTT CASSLEGQGRVPLHF TRBV7-9 NA NA TRBJ1-6
TGTGCCAGCACCACAGGGGGCGGGAATGAAAAACTGTTTTTT CASTTGGGNEKLFF TRBV18 few TRBD1 TRBJ1-4
TGCAGCGTTGATCGGGATGGCTACACCTTC CSVDRDGYTF TRBV29-1 NA NA TRBJ1-2
TGTGCCACACAAGGGACAGGGAGCACTGAAGCTTTCTTT CATQGTGSTEAFF TRBV10-3 NA TRBD1 TRBJ1-1